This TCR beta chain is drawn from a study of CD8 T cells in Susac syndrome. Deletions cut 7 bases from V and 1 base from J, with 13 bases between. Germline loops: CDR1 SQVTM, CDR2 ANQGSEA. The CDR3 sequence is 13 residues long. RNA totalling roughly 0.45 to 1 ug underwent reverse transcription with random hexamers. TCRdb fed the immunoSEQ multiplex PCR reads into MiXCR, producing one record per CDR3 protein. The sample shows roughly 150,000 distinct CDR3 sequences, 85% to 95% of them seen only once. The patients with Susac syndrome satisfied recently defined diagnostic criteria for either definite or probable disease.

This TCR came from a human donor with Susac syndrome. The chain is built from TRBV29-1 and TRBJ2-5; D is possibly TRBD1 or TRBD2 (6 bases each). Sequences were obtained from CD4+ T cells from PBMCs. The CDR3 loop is CSAPGGSQETQYF. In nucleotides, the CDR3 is TGCAGCGCTCCCGGGGGCTCCCAAGAGACCCAGTACTTC. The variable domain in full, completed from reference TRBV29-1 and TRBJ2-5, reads SAVISQKPSRDICQRGTSLTIQCQVDSQVTMMFWYRQQPGQSLTLIATANQGSEATYESGFVIDKFPISRPNLTFSTLTVSNMSPEDSSIYLCSAPGGSQETQYFGPGTRLLVL.